These 4 T cell receptor beta chains originate from one sample sequenced in a study of blood T cells in healthy people across ages. PCR was performed a second time for roughly 7 to 11 cycles using a sample-barcoded 5' primer and a J-beta primer mix. MiXCR was run by TCRdb on the 5' RACE reads, yielding one entry per CDR3 protein. The table includes 850,000 to 950,000 distinct CDR3 sequences, roughly 26% detected once. Sequenced material: blood. These receptors came from a woman aged 80 or over in good health.

The chain has TRBV9 and TRBJ1-2; possibly TRBD1 for D (5 bases). The CDR3 loop spans 15 amino acids. Germline V CDR1 and CDR2: SGDLS, YYNGEE. Between the trimmed V and J ends, which lost 0 bases and 1 base, there was a span of 10 bases. CDR3 amino acids: CASSVDGTDNYGYTF. The CDR3, as DNA: TGTGCCAGCAGCGTAGACGGGACTGATAACTATGGCTACACCTTC.

Comment on this clonotype: Just one base apart from a much larger clone, this may be a read error. V usage is TRBV9 and J usage is TRBJ2-1, with D possibly TRBD2 on 6 matching bases. Germline V gives CDR1 SGDLS, CDR2 YYNGEE. This CDR3 has 17 residues. The V and J ends lost 4 bases and 7 bases respectively, with 24 bases between them. The CDR3: CASSPRPGRASANEQFF. CDR3 DNA: TGTGCCAGCAGCCCCCGGCCCGGGAGAGCCTCCGCAAATGAGCAGTTCTTC.

In this sample, this clonotype turned up a few times. Just one base apart from a much larger clone, this may be a read error. This chain joins TRBV20-1 and TRBJ2-5; D perhaps matches TRBD2 (6 bases). The CDR3 length is 11 residues. Germline values: CDR1 DFQATT, CDR2 SNEGSKA (reference sequence). Trimming took 6 bases from V and 4 from J, leaving 9 bases between them. The CDR3 loop is CSAKAGETQYF. For the CDR3, the DNA is TGCAGTGCCAAAGCGGGAGAGACCCAGTACTTC.

The V call is TRBV5-1, the J call TRBJ2-1; no definite D call. V was pared by 1 base and J by 8 bases, with 7 bases between. Looked up from germline, CDR1 is SGHRS and CDR2 is YFSETQ. CDR3 length: 12 amino acids. For the CDR3, the DNA is TGCGCCAGCAGCTTGTCCAGACATGAGCAGTTCTTC. This gives the protein CASSLSRHEQFF.